The rows below give T cell receptor beta chains drawn from one sample of a study of neurological immune-mediated disorders. From the 5' RACE reads, TCRdb called clonotypes with MiXCR, one entry per CDR3 protein. The data hold about 87,000 distinct CDR3 sequences, with under 4.5% observed a single time. Specimen: PBMCs. These receptor sequences come from a woman in her fifties or sixties with multiple sclerosis. Each CDR3 is given with its conserved first and last residue. A D gene is named only where the DNA matches it firmly. Not every row has a clone size; where given, it reads once, few, many or a size class.

cdr3_aa,cdr3_nt,d_call,v_call,j_call,clone_size
CASSLRGTNNEQFF,TGCGCCAGCAGCCTCCGCGGGACCAACAATGAGCAGTTCTTC,NA,TRBV5-1,TRBJ2-1,many
CSARLTGNSYEQYF,TGCAGTGCTAGACTAACAGGAAACTCCTACGAGCAGTACTTC,NA,TRBV20-1,TRBJ2-7,NA
CASSINAGEETQYF,TGTGCCAGCAGCATAAATGCGGGGGAAGAGACCCAGTACTTC,TRBD2,TRBV6-5,TRBJ2-5,many
CASSLGLGGTEAFF,TGCGCCAGCAGCTTGGGTTTAGGGGGCACTGAAGCTTTCTTT,NA,TRBV5-1,TRBJ1-1,many
CASSPGPHEQYF,TGTGCCAGTAGTCCAGGCCCCCACGAGCAGTACTTC,NA,TRBV19,TRBJ2-7,many
CASSHLFGRETQYF,TGCGCCAGCAGCCATCTATTTGGGCGAGAGACCCAGTACTTC,NA,TRBV4-1,TRBJ2-5,few
CASSLARGNYGYTF,TGCGCCAGCAGCTTGGCCAGGGGAAACTATGGCTACACCTTC,NA,TRBV5-1,TRBJ1-2,many
CASSSTGTGKYEQYF,TGTGCCAGCAGCTCTACCGGGACAGGGAAGTACGAGCAGTACTTC,TRBD1,TRBV9,TRBJ2-7,many
CSPFAVNTEAFF,TGCAGCCCCTTCGCTGTGAACACTGAAGCTTTCTTT,NA,TRBV29-1,TRBJ1-1,many
CSATTGGKTGELFF,TGCAGTGCGACAACAGGGGGCAAGACCGGGGAGCTGTTTTTT,TRBD1,TRBV20-1,TRBJ2-2,many
CASYFMGGGTPNTEAFF,TGTGCCAGCTACTTTATGGGGGGAGGGACGCCGAACACTGAAGCTTTCTTT,NA,TRBV12-3/TRBV12-4,TRBJ1-1,many
CASSEGQGDNQPQHF,TGTGCCAGCAGTGAGGGGCAGGGTGATAATCAGCCCCAGCATTTT,NA,TRBV2,TRBJ1-5,many
CASSWTGETYEQYF,TGTGCCAGCAGCTGGACAGGGGAGACCTACGAGCAGTACTTC,TRBD1,TRBV7-2,TRBJ2-7,many
CASSLLEGPRTEAFF,TGTGCCAGCAGTCTGCTGGAGGGGCCGAGGACTGAAGCTTTCTTT,NA,TRBV6-2/TRBV6-3,TRBJ1-1,many
CASSQDHTGELFF,TGTGCCAGCAGCCAAGACCACACCGGGGAGCTGTTTTTT,NA,TRBV3-1,TRBJ2-2,many
CASSGRNYGYTF,TGTGCCAGCAGTGGCAGGAACTATGGCTACACCTTC,NA,TRBV2,TRBJ1-2,many
CASSFSGGGDTQYF,TGCGCCAGCAGCTTTTCCGGGGGCGGAGATACGCAGTATTTT,NA,TRBV5-1,TRBJ2-3,many
CASSGTGINSPLHF,TGTGCCAGCAGTGGGACAGGGATTAATTCACCCCTCCACTTT,TRBD1,TRBV2,TRBJ1-6,many
CAISESTERVAYGYTF,TGTGCCATCAGTGAGTCGACAGAAAGGGTCGCCTATGGCTACACCTTC,NA,TRBV10-3,TRBJ1-2,many
CASSPDRLYGYTF,TGTGCCAGCTCACCCGACAGACTCTATGGCTACACCTTC,NA,TRBV18,TRBJ1-2,many
CASSLGQINEQYF,TGCGCCAGCAGCTTGGGACAGATCAACGAGCAGTACTTC,NA,TRBV5-1,TRBJ2-7,many
CATSRGGGLSSGNTIYF,TGTGCCACCAGCAGAGGGGGGGGACTCAGCTCTGGAAACACCATATATTTT,NA,TRBV15,TRBJ1-3,many
CASSLVDFIGETQYF,TGTGCCAGCAGCTTAGTAGATTTCATCGGGGAGACCCAGTACTTC,NA,TRBV7-9,TRBJ2-5,NA
CSARDARGSDTQYF,TGCAGTGCTAGAGATGCTCGGGGCTCAGATACGCAGTATTTT,NA,TRBV20-1,TRBJ2-3,NA